A selection of T cell receptor beta chains follows, all from one sample in a study of blood T cell repertoires in COVID-19. Here immunoSEQ multiplex PCR was the method, and the copy in TCRdb shows in-frame clones only, minus some. The repertoire holds over 200,000 clones, with approximately 88% as singletons. Sequenced input: peripheral blood. These receptors were obtained from a woman aged 30 to 39 with acute or convalescent COVID-19. The CDR3 runs from the conserved cysteine through the conserved F or W. D genes are given only for firm matches. Size values are once, few and many counts, or a class for expanded clones, and some rows have none.

j_call: TRBJ1-3; d_call: TRBD1; v_call: TRBV19; clone_size: NA; cdr3_aa: CASSKTGAGNTIYF; cdr3_nt: TGTGCCAGTAGCAAGACAGGGGCTGGAAACACCATATATTTT
j_call: TRBJ2-1; d_call: TRBD1; v_call: TRBV19; clone_size: NA; cdr3_aa: CASSFRDSYNEQFF; cdr3_nt: TGTGCCAGTAGTTTCCGGGACAGCTACAATGAGCAGTTCTTC
j_call: TRBJ2-7; d_call: NA; v_call: TRBV7-2; clone_size: NA; cdr3_aa: CASSLDGTTVYEQYF; cdr3_nt: TGTGCCAGCAGCTTAGATGGGACAACAGTCTACGAGCAGTACTTC
j_call: TRBJ2-2; d_call: TRBD1; v_call: TRBV30; clone_size: NA; cdr3_aa: CAWPAGTGAPGELFF; cdr3_nt: TGTGCCTGGCCTGCGGGGACAGGGGCCCCCGGGGAGCTGTTTTTT
j_call: TRBJ2-1; d_call: TRBD2; v_call: TRBV19; clone_size: NA; cdr3_aa: CASSQLAATYNEQFF; cdr3_nt: TGTGCCAGTAGTCAACTAGCGGCCACCTACAATGAGCAGTTCTTC
j_call: TRBJ1-3; d_call: NA; v_call: TRBV9; clone_size: NA; cdr3_aa: CASSLGHLSGNTIYF; cdr3_nt: TGTGCCAGCAGCCTGGGACACCTCTCTGGAAACACCATATATTTT
j_call: TRBJ2-5; d_call: TRBD2; v_call: TRBV14; clone_size: NA; cdr3_aa: CASSPVASGRETQYF; cdr3_nt: TGTGCCAGCAGCCCCGTGGCTAGCGGGAGGGAGACCCAGTACTTC
j_call: TRBJ2-1; d_call: NA; v_call: TRBV7-9; clone_size: few; cdr3_aa: CASSSFFRVQGNEQFF; cdr3_nt: TGTGCCAGCAGCTCCTTCTTTCGGGTCCAGGGCAATGAGCAGTTCTTC
j_call: TRBJ1-5; d_call: TRBD1; v_call: TRBV18; clone_size: NA; cdr3_aa: CASSQNARGIGQPQHF; cdr3_nt: TGTGCCAGCTCACAGAACGCCAGGGGGATAGGTCAGCCCCAGCATTTT
j_call: TRBJ1-1; d_call: NA; v_call: TRBV4-1; clone_size: once; cdr3_aa: CASSQGTGETAFF; cdr3_nt: TGCGCCAGCAGCCAAGGCACGGGGGAAACAGCTTTCTTT
j_call: TRBJ2-5; d_call: NA; v_call: TRBV20-1; clone_size: NA; cdr3_aa: CSASRVSAETQYF; cdr3_nt: TGCAGTGCTAGTCGTGTCAGTGCTGAGACCCAGTACTTC
j_call: TRBJ2-7; d_call: TRBD1; v_call: TRBV19; clone_size: NA; cdr3_aa: CASSSMGQGPYEQYF; cdr3_nt: TGTGCCAGTAGTAGTATGGGACAGGGGCCCTACGAGCAGTACTTC
j_call: TRBJ2-5; d_call: TRBD2; v_call: TRBV19; clone_size: NA; cdr3_aa: CASSMSGTSGRTLFQETQYF; cdr3_nt: TGTGCCAGTAGTATGTCAGGGACTAGCGGGAGGACCTTATTCCAAGAGACCCAGTACTTC
j_call: TRBJ2-3; d_call: TRBD2; v_call: TRBV9; clone_size: NA; cdr3_aa: CASSARGTIQYF; cdr3_nt: TGTGCCAGCAGCGCGAGAGGGACTATACAGTATTTT
j_call: TRBJ2-7; d_call: TRBD1; v_call: TRBV23-1; clone_size: NA; cdr3_aa: CASSQHTHRGSLEQYF; cdr3_nt: TGCGCCAGCAGTCAACATACCCACAGGGGGTCTCTCGAGCAGTACTTC
j_call: TRBJ2-3; d_call: NA; v_call: TRBV10-3; clone_size: once; cdr3_aa: CAITAILGGTDTQYF; cdr3_nt: TGTGCCATCACCGCCATACTAGGAGGCACAGATACGCAGTATTTT
j_call: TRBJ1-5; d_call: NA; v_call: TRBV27; clone_size: NA; cdr3_aa: CASSVTGGPQHF; cdr3_nt: TGTGCCAGCAGCGTAACCGGGGGGCCCCAGCATTTT
j_call: TRBJ2-1; d_call: NA; v_call: TRBV20-1; clone_size: NA; cdr3_aa: CSARDFYEQFF; cdr3_nt: TGCAGTGCTAGAGATTTCTATGAGCAGTTCTTC
j_call: TRBJ2-2; d_call: TRBD2; v_call: TRBV30; clone_size: once; cdr3_aa: CAWSAREDGELFF; cdr3_nt: TGTGCCTGGAGCGCCCGGGAGGACGGGGAGCTGTTTTTT
j_call: TRBJ1-5; d_call: NA; v_call: TRBV5-6; clone_size: NA; cdr3_aa: CASSLYGFKPQHF; cdr3_nt: TGTGCCAGCAGCTTGTACGGGTTCAAGCCCCAGCATTTT
j_call: TRBJ2-5; d_call: NA; v_call: TRBV7-7; clone_size: once; cdr3_aa: CASSPGHRDLETQYF; cdr3_nt: TGTGCCAGCAGCCCGGGACATCGGGATCTGGAGACCCAGTACTTC
j_call: TRBJ2-2; d_call: NA; v_call: TRBV7-8; clone_size: NA; cdr3_aa: CASSSYTNTGELFF; cdr3_nt: TGTGCCAGCAGCTCCTATACTAACACCGGGGAGCTGTTTTTT
j_call: TRBJ1-1; d_call: NA; v_call: TRBV7-9; clone_size: NA; cdr3_aa: CASSSTWAANMNTEAFF; cdr3_nt: TGTGCCAGCAGCTCCACGTGGGCAGCCAACATGAACACTGAAGCTTTCTTT
j_call: TRBJ1-2; d_call: TRBD1; v_call: TRBV6-5; clone_size: once; cdr3_aa: CASSYQGAGYGYTF; cdr3_nt: TGTGCCAGCAGTTATCAGGGGGCTGGGTATGGCTACACCTTC
j_call: TRBJ2-7; d_call: NA; v_call: TRBV3-1/TRBV3-2; clone_size: NA; cdr3_aa: CASSQATYEQYF; cdr3_nt: TGTGCCAGCAGCCAAGCAACCTACGAGCAGTACTTC
j_call: TRBJ2-7; d_call: TRBD2; v_call: TRBV12-3/TRBV12-4; clone_size: NA; cdr3_aa: CASTIGLAEQYF; cdr3_nt: TGTGCCAGCACCATCGGACTAGCTGAGCAGTACTTC
j_call: TRBJ2-7; d_call: TRBD2; v_call: TRBV5-6; clone_size: NA; cdr3_aa: CASSWGLAGDEQYF; cdr3_nt: TGTGCCAGCAGCTGGGGACTAGCGGGAGACGAGCAGTACTTC
j_call: TRBJ1-2; d_call: NA; v_call: TRBV12-5; clone_size: NA; cdr3_aa: CASGLVGANYGYTF; cdr3_nt: TGTGCTAGTGGTTTGGTGGGGGCAAATTATGGCTACACCTTC
j_call: TRBJ1-5; d_call: NA; v_call: TRBV30; clone_size: NA; cdr3_aa: CAWSVAGRSNQPQHF; cdr3_nt: TGTGCCTGGAGTGTGGCCGGGAGGAGCAATCAGCCCCAGCATTTT
j_call: TRBJ2-7; d_call: NA; v_call: TRBV5-1; clone_size: NA; cdr3_aa: CASSPEVARTYEQYF; cdr3_nt: TGCGCCAGCAGCCCGGAGGTAGCGAGAACCTACGAGCAGTACTTC
j_call: TRBJ2-2; d_call: NA; v_call: TRBV19; clone_size: NA; cdr3_aa: CASSTGRGITGELFF; cdr3_nt: TGTGCCAGTAGTACCGGCAGGGGAATCACCGGGGAGCTGTTTTTT
j_call: TRBJ1-2; d_call: TRBD1; v_call: TRBV4-2; clone_size: NA; cdr3_aa: CASTQPGQSLPGYTF; cdr3_nt: TGTGCCAGCACCCAACCGGGACAGAGTCTACCTGGCTACACCTTC
j_call: TRBJ2-1; d_call: NA; v_call: TRBV7-2; clone_size: NA; cdr3_aa: CASSPGTLGFF; cdr3_nt: TGTGCCAGCAGCCCGGGGACATTGGGCTTCTTC
j_call: TRBJ2-5; d_call: NA; v_call: TRBV19; clone_size: NA; cdr3_aa: CASSRDKLETQYF; cdr3_nt: TGTGCCAGTAGTAGGGACAAGTTAGAGACCCAGTACTTC
j_call: TRBJ2-7; d_call: TRBD1; v_call: TRBV7-9; clone_size: NA; cdr3_aa: CASSPRTGVYEQYF; cdr3_nt: TGTGCCAGCAGCCCCCGGACAGGGGTCTACGAGCAGTACTTC
j_call: TRBJ2-1; d_call: NA; v_call: TRBV6-5; clone_size: NA; cdr3_aa: CASSRTLYNEQFF; cdr3_nt: TGTGCCAGCAGTCGGACACTTTACAATGAGCAGTTCTTC
j_call: TRBJ1-6; d_call: TRBD1; v_call: TRBV3-1/TRBV3-2; clone_size: NA; cdr3_aa: CASSQAGTVNSPLHF; cdr3_nt: TGTGCCAGCAGCCAAGCGGGGACAGTGAATTCACCCCTCCACTTT
j_call: TRBJ2-1; d_call: TRBD2; v_call: TRBV19; clone_size: NA; cdr3_aa: CASSAQVGLGLAGDNEQFF; cdr3_nt: TGTGCCAGTAGTGCCCAGGTGGGCCTGGGACTAGCGGGGGACAATGAGCAGTTCTTC
j_call: TRBJ1-3; d_call: NA; v_call: TRBV19; clone_size: NA; cdr3_aa: CASSIADNGNTIYF; cdr3_nt: TGTGCCAGTAGTATTGCGGACAATGGAAACACCATATATTTT
j_call: TRBJ2-5; d_call: TRBD2; v_call: TRBV6-2/TRBV6-3; clone_size: once; cdr3_aa: CASSRPGLAGVGRETQYF; cdr3_nt: TGTGCCAGCAGTCGCCCGGGACTAGCGGGAGTCGGGCGAGAGACCCAGTACTTC
j_call: TRBJ2-7; d_call: TRBD2; v_call: TRBV29-1; clone_size: NA; cdr3_aa: CSGTSGMGEQYF; cdr3_nt: TGCAGCGGGACTAGCGGGATGGGCGAGCAGTACTTC
j_call: TRBJ2-7; d_call: TRBD2; v_call: TRBV9; clone_size: NA; cdr3_aa: CASSPGASGRLNEQYF; cdr3_nt: TGTGCCAGCAGCCCCGGCGCTAGCGGGAGGTTGAACGAGCAGTACTTC
j_call: TRBJ2-2; d_call: TRBD2; v_call: TRBV3-1/TRBV3-2; clone_size: NA; cdr3_aa: CASSQGLAGGYAGELFF; cdr3_nt: TGTGCCAGCAGCCAAGGACTAGCGGGAGGTTACGCCGGGGAGCTGTTTTTT
j_call: TRBJ2-7; d_call: TRBD1; v_call: TRBV5-4; clone_size: few; cdr3_aa: CASSPPQGGTGGPYEQYF; cdr3_nt: TGTGCCAGCAGCCCCCCTCAGGGAGGGACAGGGGGCCCCTACGAGCAGTACTTC
j_call: TRBJ2-6; d_call: NA; v_call: TRBV30; clone_size: NA; cdr3_aa: CAWSGLHRAGANVLTF; cdr3_nt: TGTGCCTGGAGTGGACTGCACAGGGCTGGGGCCAACGTCCTGACTTTC
j_call: TRBJ2-7; d_call: TRBD2; v_call: TRBV6-5; clone_size: NA; cdr3_aa: CASSYSTVGTSGEQYF; cdr3_nt: TGTGCCAGCAGTTACTCGACTGTCGGGACTAGTGGCGAGCAGTACTTC
j_call: TRBJ1-5; d_call: TRBD1; v_call: TRBV3-1/TRBV3-2; clone_size: once; cdr3_aa: CASSNRGRDQPQHF; cdr3_nt: TGTGCCAGCAGCAACAGGGGGCGAGATCAGCCCCAGCATTTT
j_call: TRBJ1-5; d_call: TRBD1; v_call: TRBV19; clone_size: NA; cdr3_aa: CAISEGQEAQPQHF; cdr3_nt: TGTGCCATCAGTGAGGGACAGGAGGCTCAGCCCCAGCATTTT
j_call: TRBJ2-1; d_call: TRBD2; v_call: TRBV19; clone_size: once; cdr3_aa: CASSLLAPSSYNEQFF; cdr3_nt: TGTGCCAGTAGTCTACTAGCGCCGAGCTCCTACAATGAGCAGTTCTTC
j_call: TRBJ2-2; d_call: TRBD2; v_call: TRBV10-2; clone_size: NA; cdr3_aa: CASSPLSGRAFTGELFF; cdr3_nt: TGCGCCAGCAGTCCCTTGAGCGGGAGGGCCTTCACCGGGGAGCTGTTTTTT
j_call: TRBJ1-2; d_call: TRBD1; v_call: TRBV7-2; clone_size: NA; cdr3_aa: CASSTGTGATYGYTF; cdr3_nt: TGTGCCAGCAGCACTGGGACAGGGGCTACCTATGGCTACACCTTC
j_call: TRBJ1-2; d_call: TRBD1; v_call: TRBV19; clone_size: NA; cdr3_aa: CASRPDRSRSGYTF; cdr3_nt: TGTGCCAGTAGACCGGACAGGTCGCGGAGTGGCTACACCTTC
j_call: TRBJ2-1; d_call: TRBD1; v_call: TRBV24-1; clone_size: NA; cdr3_aa: CATSDLGTGDSNEQFF; cdr3_nt: TGTGCCACCAGTGATTTAGGGACAGGGGACTCCAATGAGCAGTTCTTC
j_call: TRBJ2-7; d_call: TRBD2; v_call: TRBV4-2; clone_size: NA; cdr3_aa: CASSQELAENYEQYF; cdr3_nt: TGTGCCAGCAGCCAAGAACTAGCGGAAAACTACGAGCAGTACTTC